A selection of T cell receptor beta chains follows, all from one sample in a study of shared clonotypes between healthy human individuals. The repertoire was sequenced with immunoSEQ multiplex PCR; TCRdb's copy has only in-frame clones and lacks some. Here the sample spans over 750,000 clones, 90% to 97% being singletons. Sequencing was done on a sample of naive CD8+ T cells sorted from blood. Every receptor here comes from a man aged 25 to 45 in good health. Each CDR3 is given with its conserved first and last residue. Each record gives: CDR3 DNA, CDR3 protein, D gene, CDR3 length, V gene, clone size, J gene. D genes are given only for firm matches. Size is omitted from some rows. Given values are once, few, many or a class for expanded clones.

cdr3_nt: TGTGCCAGCAGCTTAGAGCTGATAGGGTCTACGGCCAATCAGCCCCAGCATTTT
cdr3_aa: CASSLELIGSTANQPQHF
d_call: NA
cdr3_length: 18
v_call: TRBV7-2
clone_size: NA
j_call: TRBJ1-5

cdr3_nt: TGTGCCAGCAGAAGGAACCCGACTAGCGGGAGGGATGAGCAGTTCTTC
cdr3_aa: CASRRNPTSGRDEQFF
d_call: TRBD2
cdr3_length: 16
v_call: TRBV5-4
clone_size: NA
j_call: TRBJ2-1

cdr3_nt: TGTGCCAGCAGCTTGAAGGGGGTCAGGGAGCTGTTTTTT
cdr3_aa: CASSLKGVRELFF
d_call: NA
cdr3_length: 13
v_call: TRBV7-9
clone_size: once
j_call: TRBJ2-2

cdr3_nt: TGCGCCAGCAGCTTGGGGGCTCAGGGGGCGAGGACCTACGAGCAGTACTTC
cdr3_aa: CASSLGAQGARTYEQYF
d_call: TRBD1
cdr3_length: 17
v_call: TRBV5-1
clone_size: NA
j_call: TRBJ2-7

cdr3_nt: TGTGCCAGCATTTCAGGTTGGGGCAATCAGCCCCAGCATTTT
cdr3_aa: CASISGWGNQPQHF
d_call: NA
cdr3_length: 14
v_call: TRBV6-6
clone_size: NA
j_call: TRBJ1-5

cdr3_nt: TGTGCCAGCAGGACAGGGCAATCCTACGAGCAGTACTTC
cdr3_aa: CASRTGQSYEQYF
d_call: TRBD1
cdr3_length: 13
v_call: TRBV7-9
clone_size: NA
j_call: TRBJ2-7

cdr3_nt: TGTGCCAGCAGCTTCCTAGCCCCAGATACGCAGTATTTT
cdr3_aa: CASSFLAPDTQYF
d_call: NA
cdr3_length: 13
v_call: TRBV7-9
clone_size: once
j_call: TRBJ2-3

cdr3_nt: TGTGCCAGCAGTTCAAACAGAGAAGAAAAACTGTTTTTT
cdr3_aa: CASSSNREEKLFF
d_call: NA
cdr3_length: 13
v_call: TRBV27
clone_size: NA
j_call: TRBJ1-4

cdr3_nt: TGTGCCAGCAGCTTTCCCGCAGGCGACTCCGGGGAGCTGTTTTTT
cdr3_aa: CASSFPAGDSGELFF
d_call: NA
cdr3_length: 15
v_call: TRBV7-9
clone_size: once
j_call: TRBJ2-2

cdr3_nt: TGTGCCAGCAGCTATCCCCCTGACCTTGGCTACACCTTC
cdr3_aa: CASSYPPDLGYTF
d_call: NA
cdr3_length: 13
v_call: TRBV7-9
clone_size: NA
j_call: TRBJ1-2

cdr3_nt: TGTGCCAGCAGCAAAGAGCTTCCCAGGGGGAGGACTGAAGCTTTCTTT
cdr3_aa: CASSKELPRGRTEAFF
d_call: NA
cdr3_length: 16
v_call: TRBV21-1
clone_size: once
j_call: TRBJ1-1

cdr3_nt: TGTGCCAGCAGTTTCGGGGGAGACAGGGGGCTGTGGCAGCCCCAGCATTTT
cdr3_aa: CASSFGGDRGLWQPQHF
d_call: TRBD1
cdr3_length: 17
v_call: TRBV27
clone_size: NA
j_call: TRBJ1-5

cdr3_nt: TGCAGCGTGGATCCAGGGTTAGGTCAGCCCCAGCATTTT
cdr3_aa: CSVDPGLGQPQHF
d_call: NA
cdr3_length: 13
v_call: TRBV29-1
clone_size: NA
j_call: TRBJ1-5

cdr3_nt: TGTGCCAGCAGACTAGCGGAGGACGGCTCCTACGAGCAGTACTTC
cdr3_aa: CASRLAEDGSYEQYF
d_call: TRBD2
cdr3_length: 15
v_call: TRBV11-2
clone_size: NA
j_call: TRBJ2-7

cdr3_nt: TGTGCCAGAAACAAAGGGGGGGATGGCTACACCTTC
cdr3_aa: CARNKGGDGYTF
d_call: NA
cdr3_length: 12
v_call: TRBV2
clone_size: NA
j_call: TRBJ1-2

cdr3_nt: TGTGCCAGCAGTGAATATGACCGAATGGGGCAGTACTTC
cdr3_aa: CASSEYDRMGQYF
d_call: NA
cdr3_length: 13
v_call: TRBV25-1
clone_size: NA
j_call: TRBJ2-7

cdr3_nt: TGTGCCAGCAGTAGGCAGGGCTCAAACACCGGGGAGCTGTTTTTT
cdr3_aa: CASSRQGSNTGELFF
d_call: NA
cdr3_length: 15
v_call: TRBV6-5
clone_size: NA
j_call: TRBJ2-2

cdr3_nt: TGTGCCAGCAGCTCCGATTACGAGCAGTACTTC
cdr3_aa: CASSSDYEQYF
d_call: NA
cdr3_length: 11
v_call: TRBV5-4
clone_size: NA
j_call: TRBJ2-7

cdr3_nt: TGTGCCAGCAGCTCTGCCAATCAGCCCCAGCATTTT
cdr3_aa: CASSSANQPQHF
d_call: NA
cdr3_length: 12
v_call: TRBV7-9
clone_size: NA
j_call: TRBJ1-5

cdr3_nt: TGTGCCAGCAGCTTCTCGACTAGGCCCTACGAGCAGTACTTC
cdr3_aa: CASSFSTRPYEQYF
d_call: NA
cdr3_length: 14
v_call: TRBV7-9
clone_size: NA
j_call: TRBJ2-7

cdr3_nt: TGTGCCAGCAGCGGGACTAGCGGGAGGAATGAGCAGTTCTTC
cdr3_aa: CASSGTSGRNEQFF
d_call: TRBD2
cdr3_length: 14
v_call: TRBV28
clone_size: NA
j_call: TRBJ2-1

cdr3_nt: TGTGCCAGCAGCTTAACGGGACTAGCGGGGGAGCAGTTCTTC
cdr3_aa: CASSLTGLAGEQFF
d_call: TRBD2
cdr3_length: 14
v_call: TRBV7-3
clone_size: NA
j_call: TRBJ2-1

cdr3_nt: TGTGCCAGCAGATCTACTTCAAGCAGTCAGCCCCAGCATTTT
cdr3_aa: CASRSTSSSQPQHF
d_call: NA
cdr3_length: 14
v_call: TRBV6-5
clone_size: NA
j_call: TRBJ1-5

cdr3_nt: TGCAGTGCTAGCGCCTCCCTCGAGCAGTACTTC
cdr3_aa: CSASASLEQYF
d_call: NA
cdr3_length: 11
v_call: TRBV20-1
clone_size: NA
j_call: TRBJ2-7

cdr3_nt: TGCGCCAGCAGTGAGTCGAGGAGACTAGCGGAATCCATCGAGCCTGGGGCCAACGTCCTGACTTTC
cdr3_aa: CASSESRRLAESIEPGANVLTF
d_call: TRBD2
cdr3_length: 22
v_call: TRBV10-1
clone_size: NA
j_call: TRBJ2-6

cdr3_nt: TGTGCCAGCAGCCGGGACAGGGCCCCCTACAATGAGCAGTTCTTC
cdr3_aa: CASSRDRAPYNEQFF
d_call: TRBD1
cdr3_length: 15
v_call: TRBV5-6
clone_size: NA
j_call: TRBJ2-1